This TCR beta chain was observed in a study of T cells after yellow fever vaccination. Broader study findings: Reappearance after the booster was seen for most primary-vaccination clones, at more than 95% CD4 and about 90% CD8. The secondary T-cell response peaked on day 5, not day 15, but was weaker.

The authors made TCR cDNA by 5'RACE template switching, adding a universal primer site and UMIs. TCRdb processed the 5' RACE reads anew with MiXCR; each CDR3 protein has one entry. This sample has hundreds of thousands of distinct CDR3 sequences, with about 17% found just once. Germline CDR1 and CDR2: LGHNA and YNFKEQ. This CDR3 has 14 residues. Trimming removed 0 bases at V and 4 bases at J, with 8 bases between. Note on this clonotype: Its antigen remains unknown.

The chain employs TRBV4-2 and TRBJ2-3; weak D call: TRBD1 (6 bases). This clonotype was obtained from a man between 18 and 35 years old who received the YFV17D yellow fever vaccine. The sample in question was PBMCs, obtained 5 to 6 days after the first yellow fever vaccination. The CDR3, as DNA: TGTGCCAGCAGCCAAGAACAGGGATCAGATACGCAGTATTTT. It is translated as CASSQEQGSDTQYF.